Shown below are 25 T cell receptor beta chains from a single sample sequenced in a study of shared clonotypes between healthy human individuals. Libraries were prepared by immunoSEQ multiplex PCR; TCRdb keeps only in-frame clonotypes and omits some of them. Among a few million clones listed, approximately 95% were seen once. The sequencing sample was made of naive CD4+ T cells from PBMCs. The subset: CD45RA+ positively selected. These receptors originate from a man aged 18 to 29 in good health. Some clones in this sample may be carry-over from other donors' samples.

The table lists this clone with a count of one. This chain links TRBV19 with TRBJ1-1, with a possible D match to TRBD1 (5 bases). Trimming took off 0 bases at V and 0 bases at J, with 11 bases between the two ends. The germline gives CDR1 LNHDA, CDR2 SQIVND (reference sequence). CDR3 length: 16 residues. This CDR3 reads CASSIENRNLNTEAFF. For the CDR3, the DNA is TGTGCCAGTAGTATAGAGAACAGGAACTTGAACACTGAAGCTTTCTTT.

J is TRBJ1-2 and V is TRBV19; perhaps TRBD1 as D (5 bases). In germline, CDR1 is LNHDA, CDR2 SQIVND (reference sequence). The CDR3 covers 15 residues. Trimming stripped 7 bases from V and 2 bases from J, with 17 bases between. In DNA form, the CDR3 reads TGTGCCAGTAAGGATGGGGCGGGTCCGAACTATGGCTACACCTTC. This gives the protein CASKDGAGPNYGYTF.

This chain connects TRBV5-1 to TRBJ2-2; the match to TRBD2 covers 8 bases. The CDR3 runs 14 residues. The V segment lost 6 bases and the J segment 5 bases; nucleotides outside the gene matches: 6. Germline CDR1 reads SGHRS; CDR2 reads YFSETQ. CDR3 region: CASKDGRVTGELFF. CDR3 bases: TGCGCCAGCAAGGACGGGAGGGTGACCGGGGAGCTGTTTTTT. The variable domain in full, completed from reference TRBV5-1 and TRBJ2-2, reads KAGVTQTPRYLIKTRGQQVTLSCSPISGHRSVSWYQQTPGQGLQFLFEYFSETQRNKGNFPGRFSGRQFSNSRSEMNVSTLELGDSALYLCASKDGRVTGELFFGEGSRLTVL.

The CDR3 nucleotides are TGTGCCAGCAGCTTGGCGGCGGGAGGAACCCAGTATTTT. Encoded protein: CASSLAAGGTQYF. The chain recombines TRBV7-6 with TRBJ2-3; 8 bases are a match to TRBD2. J gave up 12 bases and V 3 bases, and 8 bases lay outside the gene matches. The CDR3 has 13 residues. The germline CDR1 and CDR2 sequences are SGHVS and FNYEAQ.

This chain links TRBV9 with TRBJ2-1, with TRBD2 matching 9 bases. This CDR3 contains 17 residues. Trimming at V came to 4 bases and at J to 0 bases, leaving 8 bases not matched to a gene. Germline V gene lookup returns CDR1 SGDLS and CDR2 YYNGEE. CDR3 DNA: TGTGCCAGCAGCCGGACTAGCGTTTTAAGCTCCTACAATGAGCAGTTCTTC. Residues: CASSRTSVLSSYNEQFF.

The V gene is TRBV9, the J gene TRBJ1-1; D is undetermined. The CDR3 has 15 residues. Germline-derived CDR1 and CDR2 are SGDLS and YYNGEE. V was shortened by 0 bases and J by 6 bases, with 15 bases between the two germline ends. The CDR3 sequence is CASSVGGWGSAEAFF. The CDR3 DNA follows: TGTGCCAGCAGCGTAGGGGGATGGGGAAGCGCTGAAGCTTTCTTT.

V and J are TRBV9 and TRBJ2-3; tentatively, D is TRBD2 (6 bases). This CDR3 contains 15 residues. V was cut by 0 bases and J by 1 base, with 9 bases left in between. Germline CDR1 and CDR2: SGDLS and YYNGEE. The CDR3 here is CASSVAASGTDTQYF. The CDR3 nucleotides read TGTGCCAGCAGCGTAGCAGCTAGCGGCACAGATACGCAGTATTTT.

This clone was counted a single time. The rearrangement joins TRBV5-8 to TRBJ1-5; 9 bases are a match to TRBD1. The trim removed 4 bases at V and 0 bases at J, leaving 8 bases unmatched. Looked up from germline, CDR1 is SGHTS and CDR2 is YDEGEE. This CDR3 has 17 residues. CDR3 bases: TGTGCCAGCAGCAAGGGACAGGGAGCTTATAGCAATCAGCCCCAGCATTTT. This gives the protein CASSKGQGAYSNQPQHF.

The V and J genes are TRBV28 and TRBJ2-6, with a tentative D call TRBD1 (5 bases). The V end lost 5 bases, the J end lost 2 bases, and 10 bases lay between the germline ends. Germline CDR1 and CDR2: MDHEN and SYDVKM. The CDR3 consists of 15 residues. CDR3 protein: CASSRWGAGANVLTF. DNA for the CDR3: TGTGCCAGCAGTAGGTGGGGCGCTGGGGCCAACGTCCTGACTTTC.

The CDR3 loop is CASSPGTPSTDTQYF. DNA for the CDR3: TGTGCCAGCAGTCCCGGGACTCCTAGCACAGATACGCAGTATTTT. The rearrangement joins TRBV28 to TRBJ2-3; D perhaps matches TRBD2 (6 bases). There are 15 residues in the CDR3. CDR1 MDHEN and CDR2 SYDVKM come from the germline V gene. V lost 5 bases and J 0 bases, leaving 12 bases between the germline ends. Full variable domain (missing parts from reference TRBV28 and TRBJ2-3): DVKVTQSSRYLVKRTGEKVFLECVQDMDHENMFWYRQDPGLGLRLIYFSYDVKMKEKGDIPEGYSVSREKKERFSLILESASTNQTSMYLCASSPGTPSTDTQYFGPGTRLTVL.

V is TRBV5-4 and J is TRBJ2-1; perhaps TRBD1 as D (5 bases). Germline lookup yields CDR1 SGHNT and CDR2 YYREEE (reference sequence). The CDR3 is made up of 13 amino acids. Trimming shortened V by 0 bases and J by 12 bases, and 13 bases separated the two germline ends. CDR3 sequence: CASSLDRGSGQFF. The CDR3 DNA reads as TGTGCCAGCAGCTTGGATAGGGGCTCAGGGCAGTTCTTC. Full variable domain (outside the CDR3, taken from reference TRBV5-4 and TRBJ2-1): ETGVTQSPTHLIKTRGQQVTLRCSSQSGHNTVSWYQQALGQGPQFIFQYYREEENGRGNFPPRFSGLQFPNYSSELNVNALELDDSALYLCASSLDRGSGQFFGPGTRLTVL.

This sequence joins TRBV11-2 and TRBJ2-6, with D possibly being TRBD2 (5 bases). CDR1 is SGHAT, CDR2 FQNNGV, per germline. Between the trimmed V and J ends, which lost 5 bases and 0 bases, there was a span of 20 bases. CDR3 size: 19 residues. CDR3 sequence: CASSPAGGRLSSGANVLTF. The CDR3 nucleotides read TGTGCCAGCAGCCCAGCCGGAGGCAGGTTAAGCTCTGGGGCCAACGTCCTGACTTTC. Drawing the rest from reference TRBV11-2 and TRBJ2-6, the complete variable domain is EAGVAQSPRYKIIEKRQSVAFWCNPISGHATLYWYQQILGQGPKLLIQFQNNGVVDDSQLPKDRFSAERLKGVDSTLKIQPAKLEDSAVYLCASSPAGGRLSSGANVLTFGAGSRLTVL.

The CDR3 loop reads CASSEWALGGEAFF. DNA for the CDR3: TGTGCCAGCAGTGAATGGGCTTTGGGCGGTGAAGCTTTCTTT. This rearrangement joins TRBV6-1 to TRBJ1-1; D remains ambiguous. The CDR3 spans 14 residues. Trimming stripped 2 bases from V and 7 bases from J, with 14 bases between. Per germline, CDR1 MNHNS and CDR2 SASEGT.

V is TRBV28 and J is TRBJ2-1, with 9 positions matching TRBD2. Trimming removed 5 bases from V and 5 bases from J; junction bases left unmatched: 10. In germline, CDR1 is MDHEN, CDR2 SYDVKM. This CDR3 has 16 amino acids. CDR3 nucleotides: TGTGCCAGCAGTGCCCTGGGCCTAGCGGGAAACAATGAGCAGTTCTTC. This gives the protein CASSALGLAGNNEQFF.

V and J are TRBV10-3 and TRBJ2-1; tentative D call: TRBD2 (5 bases). In germline, CDR1 is ENHRY, CDR2 SYGVKD. The CDR3 loop spans 14 amino acids. V lost 4 bases to trimming and J lost 5 bases, with 12 bases between them. CDR3 nucleotide sequence: TGTGCCATCAGTGTACTAGACCGCGACAATGAGCAGTTCTTC. Encoded protein: CAISVLDRDNEQFF.

The chain has TRBV4-2 and TRBJ2-3; TRBD2 matches 9 bases. Germline lookup yields CDR1 LGHNA and CDR2 YNFKEQ. The ends lost 0 bases at V and 6 bases at J; junction bases unmatched: 10. The CDR3 is 17 amino acids. CDR3 nucleotides: TGTGCCAGCAGCCAAGATCATAGCGGGAGCCTTTGGGATACGCAGTATTTT. Encoded protein: CASSQDHSGSLWDTQYF.

The gene calls are TRBV30 and TRBJ1-4; the D is unclear. Trimming took off 3 bases at V and 2 bases at J, with 10 bases between the two ends. CDR1 is GTSNPN, CDR2 SVGIG, per germline (reference sequence). CDR3 length equals 14 residues. The CDR3 DNA sequence: TGTGCCTGGAGACTTGGGGTTACTAATGAAAAACTGTTTTTT. Protein sequence: CAWRLGVTNEKLFF.

The rearrangement links TRBV6-1 to TRBJ2-1, with 11 bases aligning to TRBD2. The CDR3 runs 17 residues. Unmatched junction bases numbered 7, after V lost 0 bases and J lost 6 bases. From germline, CDR1 is MNHNS and CDR2 SASEGT. The CDR3 DNA reads TGTGCCAGCAGTGAAGCCCGAACTAGCGGGAGTAGCAATGAGCAGTTCTTC. This codes for CASSEARTSGSSNEQFF.

As concerns this clone: The sample has other DNA sequences that encode this CDR3 too. V usage is TRBV28 and J usage is TRBJ1-2, with D unclear. The CDR3 has 11 residues. Germline V lookup: CDR1 MDHEN, CDR2 SYDVKM. Trimming removed 6 bases at V and 1 base at J, with 3 bases between. The CDR3 DNA sequence: TGTGCCAGCAGCTTTAACTATGGCTACACCTTC. It translates to CASSFNYGYTF.

In this sample, this clone turned up once. The genes are TRBV30 and TRBJ2-1; the D is unclear. The CDR3 is made up of 16 amino acids. CDR1 and CDR2 from the germline V gene are GTSNPN and SVGIG (reference sequence). Trimming shortened V by 4 bases and J by 5 bases, and 21 bases separated the two germline ends. CDR3 DNA sequence: TGTGCCTGGAACCTCGGCACTTTGTACTTCCACAATGAGCAGTTCTTC. Translation: CAWNLGTLYFHNEQFF.

The chain links TRBV27 to TRBJ2-1; 8 bases are shared with TRBD2. Trimming cost V 8 bases and J 4 bases; bases outside gene matches: 10. The CDR3 is 15 residues long. Per germline, CDR1 MNHEY and CDR2 SMNVEV (reference sequence). The CDR3 bases are TGTGCCAGCTTGCCACCGGGACTAGGGTACAATGAGCAGTTCTTC. Translated, it gives CASLPPGLGYNEQFF.

V gene TRBV19 combines with J gene TRBJ1-5, with TRBD1 matching over 8 bases. The germline V gene has CDR1 LNHDA and CDR2 SQIVND (reference sequence). The CDR3 sequence is 14 residues long. The V gene end was trimmed by 9 bases and the J gene end by 7 bases; junction bases not matched to a gene: 11. As DNA, the CDR3 is TGTGCCAGCGTTGTCAGGGGGCGCGGGCAGCCCCAGCATTTT. Translating it yields CASVVRGRGQPQHF.

This clone was found a few times. The CDR3 reads CASYRTGGGNTIYF. CDR3 nucleotides: TGTGCCAGCTATAGGACAGGGGGCGGAAACACCATATATTTT. The chain employs TRBV28 and TRBJ1-3; 11 bases are a match to TRBD1. The CDR3 length is 14 residues. Germline CDR1 and CDR2: MDHEN and SYDVKM. J lost 4 bases, V lost 8 bases, and 4 bases had no gene match.

Points on this clone: The sample contains more than one DNA sequence encoding this CDR3. V gene TRBV7-9 combines with J gene TRBJ1-3; D is undetermined. Germline V gene data show CDR1 as SEHNR and CDR2 as FQNEAQ (reference sequence). This CDR3 has 15 residues. V dropped 5 bases and J dropped 0 bases, with 11 bases sitting between them. CDR3 sequence reads: CASSPLGVSGNTIYF. The CDR3 coding sequence is TGTGCCAGCAGCCCCCTGGGTGTCTCTGGAAACACCATATATTTT.

The chain is built from TRBV25-1 and TRBJ1-3, with 11 positions matching TRBD1. Germline CDR1 reads MGHDK; CDR2 reads SYGVNS. This CDR3 has 17 amino acids. V gave up 0 bases and J gave up 5 bases; unmatched junction bases: 6. CDR3 residues: CASSEYIGTGGRNTIYF. For the CDR3, the DNA is TGTGCCAGCAGTGAATATATTGGGACAGGGGGAAGAAACACCATATATTTT.